The T cell receptor (beta chain) under discussion was sequenced for a study of blood T cell repertoires in COVID-19. Across the whole study: The United States, Italy and Spain supplied acute and convalescent COVID-19 samples. PBMCs, B-cell-depleted T cells, or T cells provided the cDNA or gDNA that made up the material.

Methods used by the authors: Amplification of reference gene primers provided the estimated nucleated cell counts. Assay: immunoSEQ multiplex PCR; the TCRdb copy retains only in-frame clones and omits some. V, J and clone size are taken as reported in that table, and D and trimming were inferred from the DNA itself. Of about 220,000 clones detected, around 80% appear once; the ten largest clones hold 9.5% to 15%. The V gene end was trimmed by 8 bases and the J gene end by 2 bases; junction bases not matched to a gene: 10. Germline V gives CDR1 LNHNV, CDR2 YYDKDF (reference sequence). This CDR3 spans 15 amino acids.

The chain uses TRBV15 and TRBJ2-5; 8 positions match TRBD1. The sequence was collected from a human donor in a cohort sampled during active COVID-19. Sequencing was performed on peripheral blood. DNA of the CDR3: TGTGCCACCTCCCCAGACAGGGGCCCGCAAGAGACCCAGTACTTC. Protein sequence: CATSPDRGPQETQYF.